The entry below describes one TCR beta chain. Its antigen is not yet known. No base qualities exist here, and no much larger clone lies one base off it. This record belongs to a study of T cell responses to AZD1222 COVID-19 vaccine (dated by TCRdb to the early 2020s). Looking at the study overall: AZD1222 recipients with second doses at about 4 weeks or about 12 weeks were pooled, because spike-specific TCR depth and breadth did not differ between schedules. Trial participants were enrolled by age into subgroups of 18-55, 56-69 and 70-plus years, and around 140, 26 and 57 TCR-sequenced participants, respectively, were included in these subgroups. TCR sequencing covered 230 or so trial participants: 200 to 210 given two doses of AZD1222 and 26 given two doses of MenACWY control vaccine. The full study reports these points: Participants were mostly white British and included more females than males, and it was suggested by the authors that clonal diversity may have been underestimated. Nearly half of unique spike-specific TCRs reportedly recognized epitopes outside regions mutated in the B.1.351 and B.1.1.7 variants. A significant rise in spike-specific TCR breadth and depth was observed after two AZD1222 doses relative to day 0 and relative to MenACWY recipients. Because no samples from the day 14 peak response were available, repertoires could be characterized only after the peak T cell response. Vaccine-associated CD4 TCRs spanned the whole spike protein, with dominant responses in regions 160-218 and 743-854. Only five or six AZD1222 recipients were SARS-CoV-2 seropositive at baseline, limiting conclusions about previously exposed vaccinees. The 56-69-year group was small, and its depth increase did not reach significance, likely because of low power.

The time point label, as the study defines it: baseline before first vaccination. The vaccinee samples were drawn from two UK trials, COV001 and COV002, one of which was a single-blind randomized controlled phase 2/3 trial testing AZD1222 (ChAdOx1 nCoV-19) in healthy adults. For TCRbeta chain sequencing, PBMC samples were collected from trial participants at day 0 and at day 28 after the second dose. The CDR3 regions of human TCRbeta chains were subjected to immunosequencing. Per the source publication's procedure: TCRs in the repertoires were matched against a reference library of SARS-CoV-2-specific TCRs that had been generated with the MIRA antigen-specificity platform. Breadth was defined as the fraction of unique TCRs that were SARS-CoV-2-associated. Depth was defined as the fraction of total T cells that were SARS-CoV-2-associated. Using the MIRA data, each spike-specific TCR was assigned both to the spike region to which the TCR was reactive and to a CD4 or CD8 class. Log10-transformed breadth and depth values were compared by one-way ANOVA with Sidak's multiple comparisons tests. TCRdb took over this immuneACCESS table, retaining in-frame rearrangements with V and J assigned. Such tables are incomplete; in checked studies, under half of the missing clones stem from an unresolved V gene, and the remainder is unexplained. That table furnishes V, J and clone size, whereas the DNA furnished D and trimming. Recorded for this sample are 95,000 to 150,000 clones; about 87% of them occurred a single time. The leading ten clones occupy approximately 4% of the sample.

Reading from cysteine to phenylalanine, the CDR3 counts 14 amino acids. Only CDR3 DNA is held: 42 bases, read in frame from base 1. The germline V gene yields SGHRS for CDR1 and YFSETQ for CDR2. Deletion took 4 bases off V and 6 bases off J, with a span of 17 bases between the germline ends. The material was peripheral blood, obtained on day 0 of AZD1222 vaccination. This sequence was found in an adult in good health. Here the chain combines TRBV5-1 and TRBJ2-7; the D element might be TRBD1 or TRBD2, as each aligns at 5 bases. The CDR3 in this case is CASSVGWDPGEQYF. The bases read TGCGCCAGCAGCGTAGGGTGGGACCCGGGCGAGCAGTACTTC.